This entry lists 32 T cell receptor beta chains sequenced from one sample in a study of T cells in Graves' hyperthyroidism and ophthalmopathy. Amplification of TCR beta CDR3 regions used RNA as the template. Carried out on the TCR CDR3, a first-round RT-PCR used the HTBI primer set. TCRdb recomputed calls from the multiplex PCR reads with MiXCR, one row per CDR3 protein. The sample yields a few hundred thousand distinct CDR3 sequences, approximately 15% seen once. Sequenced sample: blood. Receptors were obtained from a young woman with Graves' hyperthyroidism.

The chain employs TRBV19 and TRBJ2-1; D not resolved. Trimming removed 7 bases from V and 9 bases from J, with 13 bases in between. This CDR3 has 12 amino acids. CDR1 LNHDA and CDR2 SQIVND come from the germline V gene (reference sequence). Written as DNA, the CDR3 is TGTGCCAGTACCCCGTCGGGCGGTGAGCAGTTCTTC. Amino acids: CASTPSGGEQFF. The full variable domain, rest sourced from reference TRBV19 and TRBJ2-1, is DGGITQSPKYLFRKEGQNVTLSCEQNLNHDAMYWYRQDPGQGLRLIYYSQIVNDFQKGDIAEGYSVSREKKESFPLTVTSAQKNPTAFYLCASTPSGGEQFFGPGTRLTVL.

This clonotype was recorded many times. V is TRBV29-1 and J is TRBJ1-5; the D is unclear. CDR1 is SQVTM, CDR2 ANQGSEA, per germline. Trimming stripped 4 bases from V and 2 bases from J, with 6 bases between. The CDR3 contains 12 residues. CDR3 sequence (DNA): TGCAGCGTTGGTGGCCGCAATCAGCCCCAGCATTTT. This gives the protein CSVGGRNQPQHF.

The CDR3 sequence: CASMPGQMNTEAFF. The CDR3 DNA sequence: TGTGCCAGCATGCCGGGACAGATGAACACTGAAGCTTTCTTT. V and J are TRBV10-3 and TRBJ1-1; 7 bases are a match to TRBD1. The CDR3 has 14 amino acids. Trimming took 10 bases from V and 0 from J; bases not matched to a gene: 8. Germline V gene sequence: CDR1 ENHRY, CDR2 SYGVKD.

This clonotype was picked up many times. This chain links TRBV12-3 or TRBV12-4 with TRBJ2-5; 8 bases line up with TRBD2. V dropped 4 bases and J dropped 0; count of bases not matched to a gene: 4. The CDR3 runs 15 residues. The chain's CDR3 is CASSSIAGNQETQYF. The CDR3 DNA sequence: TGTGCCAGCAGTTCAATAGCGGGGAACCAAGAGACCCAGTACTTC.

This clonotype has a count of ten or more. The V gene is TRBV9, the J gene TRBJ1-1, with D unresolved. Trimming removed 0 bases from V and 4 bases from J, with 10 bases in between. CDR3 size: 14 residues. Germline V gene data show CDR1 as SGDLS and CDR2 as YYNGEE. The DNA of the CDR3 is TGTGCCAGCAGCGTAGGGGCGGGAGCCACTGAAGCTTTCTTT. Its translation is CASSVGAGATEAFF.

This clonotype was observed many times. V is TRBV11-3 and J is TRBJ2-1; 9 positions agree with TRBD2. The CDR3 is 15 residues long. CDR1 is SGHNT and CDR2 is YENEEA in the germline V gene. Losses at the gene ends were 5 bases for V and 3 bases for J; bases not matched to a gene: 5. CDR3 protein: CASSRSTSGYNEQFF. The CDR3 bases are TGTGCCAGCAGCCGTTCGACTAGCGGCTACAATGAGCAGTTCTTC.

This clonotype was recorded a few times. V gene TRBV11-3 combines with J gene TRBJ1-3; maybe TRBD1 (5 bases). The V gene lost 2 bases and the J gene lost 2 bases, with 13 bases spanning the gap. The CDR3 has 16 residues. CDR1 is SGHNT and CDR2 is YENEEA in the germline V gene. CDR3 nucleotides: TGTGCCAGCAGCTTATCGTACAGGATCACTGGAAACACCATATATTTT. Translation gives CASSLSYRITGNTIYF. The full variable domain, with the rest looked up from reference TRBV11-3 and TRBJ1-3, is EAGVVQSPRYKIIEKKQPVAFWCNPISGHNTLYWYLQNLGQGPELLIRYENEEAVDDSQLPKDRFSAERLKGVDSTLKIQPAELGDSAVYLCASSLSYRITGNTIYFGEGSWLTVV.

With regard to this clonotype: This may be a read error, as it is one base from a much larger clone. This chain links TRBV27 with TRBJ2-7, with a weak D call TRBD2 (6 bases). The CDR3 spans 14 residues. V gave up 5 bases and J gave up 6 bases, with 17 bases separating them. Germline V gene lookup returns CDR1 MNHEY and CDR2 SMNVEV (reference sequence). CDR3 sequence (DNA): TGTGCCAGCAGTGTAGCCGGGAGTTCGGCCGAGCAGTACTTC. Translated: CASSVAGSSAEQYF.

This clonotype was detected ten times or more. The chain carries TRBV11-2 and TRBJ2-5, with 11 bases aligning to TRBD1. CDR3 length: 17 amino acids. After removal of 6 bases from V and 5 bases from J, the junction contained 14 bases not matched to a gene. CDR1 and CDR2 (germline): SGHAT, FQNNGV. The CDR3 here is CASRPGQGARVLETQYF. CDR3 in DNA: TGTGCCAGCAGACCTGGACAGGGGGCGCGAGTGTTGGAGACCCAGTACTTC.

V usage is TRBV4-2 and J usage is TRBJ2-3; no reliable D call. V was clipped by 0 bases and J by 3 bases, with 10 bases between them. CDR1 LGHNA and CDR2 YNFKEQ come from the germline V gene. The CDR3 totals 15 residues. CDR3 nucleotides: TGTGCCAGCAGCCAAGATGCCTTCCGGACAGATACGCAGTATTTT. The encoded protein is CASSQDAFRTDTQYF.

This clonotype has more than one count but fewer than ten. This chain uses TRBV4-1 with TRBJ2-6, with TRBD2 matching over 7 bases. This CDR3 comprises 17 residues. Germline assignment: CDR1 MGHRA and CDR2 YSYEKL. Trimming removed 4 bases from V and 0 bases from J; junction bases left unmatched: 6. The CDR3 loop is CASSLGGGRSGANVLTF. The CDR3 DNA reads as TGCGCCAGCAGCCTTGGGGGAGGGCGCTCTGGGGCCAACGTCCTGACTTTC.

This clonotype was observed at least ten times. The chain links TRBV2 to TRBJ2-1; 8 nucleotides align to TRBD1. The CDR3 is 14 residues long. CDR1 and CDR2 (germline): SNHLY, FYNNEI. The trim removed 8 bases at V and 3 bases at J, leaving 6 bases unmatched. The DNA of the CDR3 is TGTGCCAGCGGGTCCGGACAGGGCTACAATGAGCAGTTCTTC. Amino acid sequence: CASGSGQGYNEQFF.

The chain links TRBV7-9 to TRBJ2-2; a weak D match, TRBD2 (6 bases). V was trimmed by 5 bases and J by 2 bases, leaving 15 bases between them. Germline V CDR1 and CDR2: SEHNR, FQNEAQ (reference sequence). This CDR3 comprises 16 residues. The CDR3 DNA reads TGTGCCAGCAGCGGGGGGAACACAGCTAACACCGGGGAGCTGTTTTTT. This encodes CASSGGNTANTGELFF. Using reference TRBV7-9 and TRBJ2-2 for the parts outside the CDR3, the full variable domain is DTGVSQNPRHKITKRGQNVTFRCDPISEHNRLYWYRQTLGQGPEFLTYFQNEAQLEKSRLLSDRFSAERPKGSFSTLEIQRTEQGDSAMYLCASSGGNTANTGELFFGEGSRLTVL.

Only a few counts were recorded for this clonotype. The J gene is TRBJ2-3, the V gene TRBV7-3, with TRBD2 matching over 11 bases. Germline V lookup: CDR1 SGHTA, CDR2 FQGTGA. V lost 4 bases to trimming and J lost 3 bases; unmatched junction nucleotides: 15. CDR3 length: 19 residues. CDR3 DNA sequence: TGTGCCAGCAGCTCGACTAGCGGGATGTCCCGCAGTTTTACAGATACGCAGTATTTT. Translating gives CASSSTSGMSRSFTDTQYF.

This clonotype was counted ten times or more. The gene calls are TRBV29-1 and TRBJ1-2; D unresolved. Trimming stripped 4 bases from V and 3 bases from J, with 15 bases between. Looked up from germline, CDR1 is SQVTM and CDR2 is ANQGSEA. CDR3 length: 14 amino acids. CDR3 region: CSVANRPWDYGYTF. CDR3 sequence (DNA): TGCAGCGTTGCGAACCGTCCCTGGGACTATGGCTACACCTTC.

This clonotype came up a few times. The rearrangement uses TRBV6-1 and TRBJ1-5; D is uncertain. CDR3 length equals 13 residues. V was cut by 2 bases and J by 7 bases, with 9 bases left in between. From germline, CDR1 is MNHNS and CDR2 SASEGT. This CDR3 is CASSEREQQPQHF. CDR3 nucleotides: TGTGCCAGCAGTGAAAGAGAACAACAGCCCCAGCATTTT.

The chain recombines TRBV5-1 with TRBJ1-2; D is unresolved. CDR3 size: 15 residues. CDR1 and CDR2 (germline): SGHRS, YFSETQ. Trimming took 1 base from V and 0 from J, leaving 10 bases between them. CDR3 protein: CASSLLNRANYGYTF. In DNA, the CDR3 is TGCGCCAGCAGCTTGTTGAACCGAGCTAACTATGGCTACACCTTC.

This clonotype was counted a few times. V is TRBV30 and J is TRBJ2-1; D ambiguous. The V end lost 0 bases, the J end lost 9 bases, and 12 bases lay between the germline ends. Germline values: CDR1 GTSNPN, CDR2 SVGIG (reference sequence). This CDR3 region has 13 residues. The CDR3 nucleotides are TGTGCCTGGAGTGTACTCTCCGCGAGTGAGCAGTTCTTC. Translating it yields CAWSVLSASEQFF.

The chain carries TRBV6-6 and TRBJ2-7; D unclear. V lost 0 bases and J lost 1, with 10 bases in between. This CDR3 spans 15 amino acids. Germline V gene sequence: CDR1 MNHNY, CDR2 SVGAGI (reference sequence). The CDR3 DNA reads as TGTGCCAGCAGTTACTCGAAGAGTGGTTCCTACGAGCAGTACTTC. This translates into CASSYSKSGSYEQYF.

This clonotype was recorded at least ten times. V usage is TRBV24-1 and J usage is TRBJ1-1, with D unresolved. Germline V gene sequence: CDR1 KGHDR, CDR2 SFDVKD. V shed 5 bases and J shed 7 bases, with 7 bases lying between them. This CDR3 has 11 amino acids. In DNA, the CDR3 is TGTGCCACCAGTGGCGGGGTTGAAGCTTTCTTT. The encoded protein is CATSGGVEAFF.

There are a few counts of this clonotype. The chain uses TRBV6-4 and TRBJ1-6; D call uncertain. The CDR3 contains 18 residues. V was cut by 8 bases and J by 2 bases, with 22 bases left in between. The germline V gene encodes CDR1 MRHNA and CDR2 SNTAGT. The CDR3 here is CASVSGPHLSPYNSPLHF. As DNA, the CDR3 is TGTGCCAGCGTGTCCGGACCTCACCTTAGCCCCTATAATTCACCCCTCCACTTT.

The rearrangement links TRBV4-2 to TRBJ2-3; no firm D call. CDR3 length: 15 amino acids. Germline lookup yields CDR1 LGHNA and CDR2 YNFKEQ. V was clipped by 3 bases and J by 3 bases, with 13 bases between them. CDR3 sequence: CASSQVGFLTDTQYF. The CDR3 DNA is TGTGCCAGCAGCCAGGTTGGGTTCTTGACAGATACGCAGTATTTT.

This clonotype has more than one count but fewer than ten. This chain joins TRBV9 and TRBJ1-3, with TRBD1 matching 10 bases. The CDR3 spans 18 residues. The V gene's germline CDR1 is SGDLS and CDR2 YYNGEE. J was trimmed by 2 bases and V by 0 bases; bases with no gene match: 8. Written as DNA, the CDR3 is TGTGCCAGCAGCGTAGCTCAAAGACAGGGGGCGGCTGGAAACACCATATATTTT. It specifies CASSVAQRQGAAGNTIYF.

At least ten counts were recorded for this clonotype. V is TRBV27 and J is TRBJ1-6; 7 bases are a match to TRBD1. With V trimmed by 5 bases and J by 7 bases, 5 bases remained unmatched. The CDR3 has 14 amino acids. CDR1 MNHEY and CDR2 SMNVEV come from the germline V gene (reference sequence). In nucleotides, the CDR3 is TGTGCCAGCAGTAGGGGGCTACGCAATTCACCCCTCCACTTT. It encodes CASSRGLRNSPLHF.

This clonotype was picked up many times. V usage is TRBV2 and J usage is TRBJ2-1; 7 bases map to TRBD2. The CDR3 runs 15 residues. Germline V gene lookup returns CDR1 SNHLY and CDR2 FYNNEI. The V gene end was trimmed by 6 bases and the J gene end by 4 bases; junction bases not matched to a gene: 9. CDR3 in DNA: TGTGCCAGCAGGCGAGCCGGGACTACTTACAATGAGCAGTTCTTC. Amino acids: CASRRAGTTYNEQFF.

In its sample, this clonotype was seen a few times. The chain recombines TRBV6-2 or TRBV6-3 with TRBJ2-7; D is uncertain. Trimming removed 6 bases at V and 5 bases at J, with 11 bases between. Per germline, CDR1 MNHEY and CDR2 SVGEGT. The CDR3 loop spans 12 amino acids. CDR3 region: CASRDPSDEQYV. CDR3 bases: TGTGCCAGCAGGGACCCTAGTGACGAGCAGTACGTC.

This clonotype was observed at least ten times. The chain has TRBV30 and TRBJ1-4, with 7 positions matching TRBD1. The CDR3 length is 14 residues. Germline CDR1 GTSNPN, CDR2 SVGIG (reference sequence). V trimming: 4 bases; J trimming: 7 bases; junction bases outside the gene matches: 9. The CDR3, as DNA: TGTGCCTGGACCAAGGGGGCGCATTTTGAAAAACTGTTTTTT. It is translated as CAWTKGAHFEKLFF.

This clonotype was picked up many times. The gene calls are TRBV20-1 and TRBJ2-7; TRBD2 aligns across 7 bases. Germline loops: CDR1 DFQATT, CDR2 SNEGSKA (reference sequence). The CDR3 is made up of 14 amino acids. V gave up 0 bases and J gave up 5 bases; unmatched junction bases: 7. The chain's CDR3 is CSARDSLAVDEQYF. CDR3 nucleotides: TGCAGTGCTAGAGATTCCCTAGCGGTTGACGAGCAGTACTTC.

This clonotype occurred many times. The J gene is TRBJ1-1, the V gene TRBV20-1, with no clear D. The ends were cut back, 1 base at V and 5 bases at J, with 11 bases in the middle. The CDR3 runs to 13 residues. Germline values: CDR1 DFQATT, CDR2 SNEGSKA (reference sequence). DNA for the CDR3: TGCAGTGCTAGAGGGGGAAGCAGAACTGAAGCTTTCTTT. As protein: CSARGGSRTEAFF.

This clonotype was recorded many times. This chain joins TRBV20-1 and TRBJ2-5; the match to TRBD2 covers 10 bases. J lost 12 bases, V lost 0 bases, and 10 bases had no gene match. CDR1 and CDR2 (germline): DFQATT, SNEGSKA (reference sequence). The CDR3 runs to 14 residues. The CDR3, as DNA: TGCAGTGCTAGAGACCCGGTTCTAGCGGGAGTGGAGTACTTC. Its protein product is CSARDPVLAGVEYF.

At least ten counts were recorded for this clonotype. The CDR3 here is CASSSGTSVNEQFF. The CDR3 DNA reads TGTGCCAGCAGCTCCGGGACTAGCGTCAATGAGCAGTTCTTC. The chain links TRBV7-3 to TRBJ2-1; 10 nucleotides line up with TRBD2. This CDR3 is built from 14 residues. CDR1 SGHTA and CDR2 FQGTGA come from the germline V gene. With V trimmed by 4 bases and J by 6 bases, 3 bases remained unmatched.

This clonotype was counted many times. This chain links TRBV15 with TRBJ2-2; D not certain. This CDR3 is built from 13 residues. Germline-derived CDR1 and CDR2 are LNHNV and YYDKDF (reference sequence). Trimming pared 8 bases from V and 3 bases from J, leaving 10 bases between. CDR3 amino acids: CATGQTHTGELFF. The CDR3 DNA reads TGTGCCACCGGTCAAACCCACACCGGGGAGCTGTTTTTT.